Presented here are 30 T cell receptor beta chains from one specimen sequenced in a study of T cells expressing NK-cell markers. TCRdb processed the 5' RACE reads again and assigns one entry to each CDR3 protein, with no DNA. The specimen's table records under 200,000 distinct CDR3 sequences. Source material: blood T cells: a sorted CD56 or NKG2C T cell subset, CD4+ or CD8+ T cells, or bulk PBMC T cells (not recorded which). Receptors originate from a woman between 18 and 75 years old in good health.

The V and J genes are TRBV6-4 and TRBJ2-1; there is no DNA to check the TCRdb D call of TRBD2. The germline V gene has CDR1 MRHNA and CDR2 SNTAGT. The CDR3 spans 15 residues. CDR3 protein: CASSATGLAGGEQFF.

The chain uses TRBV29-1 and TRBJ1-1. The V gene's germline CDR1 is SQVTM and CDR2 ANQGSEA. The CDR3 totals 12 residues. The CDR3 region is CSVARAGAEAFF.

The chain employs TRBV7-2 and TRBJ2-5; TCRdb's D gene call, TRBD2, goes unchecked for lack of DNA. The CDR3 has 16 amino acids. Germline V gives CDR1 SGHTA, CDR2 FQGNSA. Here the CDR3 reads CASSLASGGAQETQYF.

This chain links TRBV27 with TRBJ1-5; TCRdb designates TRBD1, a call that cannot be tested without DNA. Germline V gene lookup returns CDR1 MNHEY and CDR2 SMNVEV (reference sequence). CDR3 length: 15 residues. CDR3 in amino acids: CASRRTGGGNQPQHF.

This rearrangement joins TRBV4-1 to TRBJ1-1; TCRdb's D gene call, TRBD1, goes unchecked for lack of DNA. The CDR3 runs 16 residues. Looked up from germline, CDR1 is MGHRA and CDR2 is YSYEKL. The CDR3 here is CASSQDRTGTNIGAFF.

The gene calls are TRBV29-1 and TRBJ2-3; the D gene TCRdb calls, TRBD1, cannot be checked with no DNA. There are 15 residues in the CDR3. From germline, CDR1 is SQVTM and CDR2 ANQGSEA. CDR3 sequence reads: CSVGTPGGFTDTQYF.

This chain joins TRBV27 and TRBJ1-1; TCRdb returns TRBD1, unconfirmable since there is no DNA. Germline V lookup: CDR1 MNHEY, CDR2 SMNVEV (reference sequence). The CDR3 runs to 12 residues. CDR3 region: CASSGDRGKAFF.

The V and J genes are TRBV4-2 and TRBJ2-2; the TCRdb call, TRBD1, lacks DNA for checking. The CDR3 extends over 16 amino acids. CDR1 and CDR2 (germline): LGHNA, YNFKEQ. CDR3 region: CASSQDPETGAGELFF.

J is TRBJ2-1 and V is TRBV20-1; the TCRdb call, TRBD2, lacks DNA for checking. Germline V gene lookup returns CDR1 DFQATT and CDR2 SNEGSKA (reference sequence). The CDR3 sequence is 15 residues long. The CDR3 here is CSAKGTSGSYNEQFF.

The chain carries TRBV10-3 and TRBJ2-2; TCRdb selects TRBD1, and the lack of DNA leaves this call unchecked. This CDR3 spans 14 amino acids. The V gene's germline CDR1 is ENHRY and CDR2 SYGVKD. CDR3 region: CATTGGTELRELFF.

The V call is TRBV20-1, the J call TRBJ1-5; TCRdb indicates TRBD1, and absent DNA this call remains unverified. This CDR3 has 16 residues. Germline values: CDR1 DFQATT, CDR2 SNEGSKA (reference sequence). The CDR3 sequence: CSAKWAGGNSNQPQHF.

The rearrangement links TRBV24-1 to TRBJ1-5; TCRdb names TRBD1, which stays unverified in the absence of DNA. This CDR3 spans 15 amino acids. Germline V gene lookup returns CDR1 KGHDR and CDR2 SFDVKD. The CDR3: CATGTGLGSNQPQHF.

V gene TRBV7-6 combines with J gene TRBJ1-5; TCRdb's D gene call, TRBD1, goes unchecked for lack of DNA. The germline V gene has CDR1 SGHVS and CDR2 FNYEAQ. This CDR3 comprises 13 residues. CDR3 protein: CASSPGRGQPQHF.

The chain joins TRBV20-1 to TRBJ2-5; TCRdb lists TRBD2, though no DNA is available to test this call. Germline V gene data show CDR1 as DFQATT and CDR2 as SNEGSKA (reference sequence). The CDR3 sequence is 15 residues long. CDR3 sequence: CSASPSERVQETQYF.

The rearrangement joins TRBV7-2 to TRBJ1-2; the TRBD1 assignment by TCRdb is unverifiable without DNA. Per germline, CDR1 SGHTA and CDR2 FQGNSA. The CDR3 extends over 13 amino acids. The CDR3 spells CASSPPSGYGYTF.

The chain joins TRBV5-1 to TRBJ2-1; as DNA is missing, the TRBD1 call by TCRdb cannot be tested. CDR3 length equals 17 residues. Germline CDR1 SGHRS, CDR2 YFSETQ. CDR3 sequence: CASSLALLRTGMDEQFF.

This chain connects TRBV10-3 to TRBJ1-4; TCRdb lists TRBD1, though no DNA is available to test this call. The V gene's germline CDR1 is ENHRY and CDR2 SYGVKD. The CDR3 loop spans 15 amino acids. The CDR3 region is CAISLDRGPDEKLFF.

This chain joins TRBV5-1 and TRBJ1-1; TCRdb outputs TRBD1, but without DNA this stays unchecked. Germline V gene data show CDR1 as SGHRS and CDR2 as YFSETQ. The CDR3 sequence is 16 residues long. The CDR3 region is CASSFSGAGRADEAFF.

The chain couples TRBV20-1 to TRBJ2-1; the D call from TCRdb, TRBD2, cannot be confirmed without DNA. The CDR3 is made up of 15 amino acids. Germline V gene lookup returns CDR1 DFQATT and CDR2 SNEGSKA (reference sequence). The CDR3 spells CSASRGSGRVNEQFF.

The J gene is TRBJ2-2, the V gene TRBV14; as DNA is missing, the TRBD2 call by TCRdb cannot be tested. CDR3 length: 13 residues. CDR1 is SGHDN, CDR2 FVKESK, per germline. Here the CDR3 reads CASSPRLVGELFF.

V is TRBV2 and J is TRBJ2-2; TCRdb's assignment of TRBD2 cannot be checked, as there is no DNA. The germline V gene has CDR1 SNHLY and CDR2 FYNNEI. This CDR3 is built from 16 residues. CDR3 in amino acids: CASSLTSGGEVGELFF.

V and J are TRBV4-1 and TRBJ1-4; as DNA is missing, the TRBD1 call by TCRdb cannot be tested. Per the germline V gene, CDR1 is MGHRA and CDR2 is YSYEKL. CDR3 length: 16 residues. CDR3 residues: CASSQELHGTREKLFF.

The rearrangement links TRBV4-1 to TRBJ1-5; TCRdb calls TRBD1, which cannot be checked without DNA. Germline-derived CDR1 and CDR2 are MGHRA and YSYEKL. The CDR3 covers 18 residues. The CDR3 loop is CASSQDRDLGPLNQPQHF.

This rearrangement joins TRBV7-9 to TRBJ1-5; TCRdb outputs TRBD1, but without DNA this stays unchecked. Per the germline V gene, CDR1 is SEHNR and CDR2 is FQNEAQ (reference sequence). This CDR3 contains 15 residues. The CDR3 protein is CASSERGEINQPQHF.

J is TRBJ2-2 and V is TRBV7-2; TCRdb indicates TRBD2, and absent DNA this call remains unverified. The V gene's germline CDR1 is SGHTA and CDR2 FQGNSA. This CDR3 has 15 residues. The CDR3 loop reads CASSLDWANTGELFF.

This CDR3 reads CSATGGWGMNTEAFF. V is TRBV29-1 and J is TRBJ1-1; absent DNA, TCRdb's TRBD1 call cannot be checked. CDR3 size: 15 residues. Germline lookup yields CDR1 SQVTM and CDR2 ANQGSEA. The full variable domain, completed using reference TRBV29-1 and TRBJ1-1, is SAVISQKPSRDICQRGTSLTIQCQVDSQVTMMFWYRQQPGQSLTLIATANQGSEATYESGFVIDKFPISRPNLTFSTLTVSNMSPEDSSIYLCSATGGWGMNTEAFFGQGTRLTVV.

The V gene is TRBV25-1, the J gene TRBJ1-4; TCRdb's D call of TRBD1 is untestable without DNA. The CDR3 runs 16 residues. CDR1 MGHDK and CDR2 SYGVNS come from the germline V gene. The CDR3 sequence is CASSAAPGAGNEKLFF.

This chain links TRBV5-1 with TRBJ2-3; the TCRdb D gene call, TRBD2, has no DNA to confirm it. Germline lookup yields CDR1 SGHRS and CDR2 YFSETQ. The CDR3 runs to 15 residues. The CDR3 sequence is CASSLASGGPDTQYF.

The genes are TRBV7-2 and TRBJ1-5; TCRdb designates TRBD1, a call that cannot be tested without DNA. Per germline, CDR1 SGHTA and CDR2 FQGNSA. The CDR3 totals 14 residues. CDR3 sequence: CASSSRRGDQPQHF.

This chain uses TRBV7-2 with TRBJ2-7; TCRdb indicates TRBD1, and absent DNA this call remains unverified. The CDR3 sequence is 13 residues long. Germline assignment: CDR1 SGHTA and CDR2 FQGNSA. The CDR3 loop reads CASRLGSGREQYF.